This T cell receptor beta chain is drawn from a study of shared T cell receptors in the human thymus. The germline V gene encodes CDR1 SGHDT and CDR2 YYEEEE. V lost 1 base and J 2 bases, leaving 9 bases between the germline ends. This CDR3 spans 14 amino acids. Repertoires were generated with immunoSEQ multiplex PCR, while TCRdb's copy carries only in-frame clones and drops some. The sample carries hundreds of thousands of clones, about 90% recorded once. This clone was observed a handful of times. The sample was also reused in another study, on human thymus T cells. Per that paper: Resections obtained during corrective heart surgery supplied the thymus tissue. Repertoires from thymus and blood appeared to show biased V and J gene usage. Related research found strongly overlapping thymic repertoires in unrelated individuals.

The TCR was taken from a boy under two years old with a congenital heart defect. The V gene is TRBV5-6, the J gene TRBJ2-5, with D perhaps matching TRBD1 (5 bases). What was sequenced was thymocytes. CDR3 region: CASSLNAGQETQYF. CDR3 nucleotide sequence: TGTGCCAGCAGCTTGAACGCAGGGCAAGAGACCCAGTACTTC.